Reported below is one T cell receptor beta chain. The target antigen is unknown. Other DNA sequences of this sample code for an identical CDR3. The sample is drawn from a study of cytomegalovirus exposure and HLA in healthy donors. Study conclusions and caveats: Productive rates of about 90% or about 30% were seen for most TCR beta V segments in an earlier analysis. Some TCR beta chains (164 of them) were listed as cytomegalovirus-associated. Reports indicated that the classifier achieved high specificity and sensitivity in diagnosing cytomegalovirus status.

V lost 3 bases, J lost 1 base, and 0 bases stayed unmatched. The CDR3 is 14 amino acids. Germline lookup yields CDR1 MRHNA and CDR2 SNTAGT. It was with 60 Vbeta and 13 Jbeta primers that the PCR ran. Produced via immunoSEQ multiplex PCR; TCRdb's table is partial and in-frame only. The data contain under 200,000 clones, around two thirds of them singletons. This clonotype was sampled from a middle-aged man in good health and CMV-seronegative. The V gene is TRBV6-4, the J gene TRBJ2-3; 8 bases are shared with TRBD2. Sequencing was done on a sample of PBMCs. The CDR3 loop is CASSERGGTDTQYF. CDR3 DNA sequence: TGTGCCAGCAGTGAGCGGGGGGGCACAGATACGCAGTATTTT.